This is a list of T cell receptor beta chains from one sample in a study of Graves' ophthalmopathy and Graves' hyperthyroidism. Via MiXCR, TCRdb re-called the multiplex PCR reads, giving one row per CDR3 protein. The table includes tens of thousands of distinct CDR3 sequences, approximately 50% detected once. The material sequenced was peripheral blood. Receptor source: an adult woman with stable Graves' hyperthyroidism. Each CDR3 is given with its conserved first and last residue. A D gene is named only where the DNA matches it firmly. A row's size may be missing; if present it is once, few, many or a size class.

V	size	D	J	CDR3	DNA
TRBV7-2	NA	NA	TRBJ1-5	CASSLDGYSNQPQHF	TGTGCCAGCAGCTTAGACGGTTATAGCAATCAGCCCCAGCATTTT
TRBV20-1	NA	NA	TRBJ2-5	CSAAGGETQYF	TGCAGTGCTGCCGGGGGAGAGACCCAGTACTTC
TRBV20-1	few	TRBD2	TRBJ2-5	CSASSLSGSGQETQYF	TGCAGTGCCAGCAGCTTAAGCGGGAGTGGTCAAGAGACCCAGTACTTC
TRBV20-1	many	NA	TRBJ1-1	CSARDTDTEAFF	TGCAGTGCTAGAGATACGGACACTGAAGCTTTCTTT
TRBV7-9	NA	NA	TRBJ2-7	CASSLEGGGSDEQYF	TGTGCCAGCAGCTTAGAAGGGGGCGGGAGCGACGAGCAGTACTTC
TRBV20-1	NA	NA	TRBJ1-3	CSAVEGGYGNTIYF	TGCAGTGCGGTCGAGGGGGGGTACGGAAACACCATATATTTT
TRBV10-1	many	NA	TRBJ1-1	CASSESEDTEAFF	TGCGCCAGCAGTGAGTCCGAAGACACTGAAGCTTTCTTT
TRBV2	many	NA	TRBJ1-5	CASSELLVGGWGQPQHF	TGTGCCAGCAGTGAACTTCTGGTAGGGGGGTGGGGTCAGCCCCAGCATTTT
TRBV7-6	NA	NA	TRBJ1-2	CASSYGSGEKLFFGYTF	NA
TRBV27	many	NA	TRBJ2-5	CASSGQETQYF	TGTGCCAGCAGTGGCCAAGAGACCCAGTACTTC
TRBV7-2	many	NA	TRBJ1-2	CASSLVEVQNYGYTF	TGTGCCAGCAGCTTAGTGGAAGTACAGAACTATGGCTACACCTTC
TRBV6-6	once	TRBD1	TRBJ1-2	CASSYPTGGDTF	TGTGCCAGCAGTTACCCAACAGGGGGCGATACCTTC
TRBV6-5	many	NA	TRBJ1-2	CASSPAQFLNYGYTF	TGTGCCAGCAGCCCCGCTCAGTTTCTTAACTATGGCTACACCTTC
TRBV7-8	NA	NA	TRBJ2-5	CASSLLQGDRETQHF	TGTGCCAGCAGTTTGTTACAGGGAGATCGGGAGACTCAGCACTTC
TRBV29-1	NA	NA	TRBJ1-1	CSVDRAGAEAFF	TGCAGCGTTGACCGCGCCGGGGCTGAAGCTTTCTTT
TRBV20-1	NA	TRBD2	TRBJ2-2	CSVTSGRAGELFF	TGCAGTGTCACTAGCGGGAGGGCCGGGGAGCTGTTTTTT
TRBV20-1	many	NA	TRBJ1-2	CSARQGSYGYTF	TGCAGTGCCCGCCAGGGGTCCTATGGCTACACCTTC
TRBV7-2	NA	NA	TRBJ2-2	CASSLRRDSGELFF	TGTGCCAGCAGCTTGCGGCGGGATAGCGGGGAGCTGTTTTTT
TRBV7-2	NA	NA	TRBJ2-7	CASSLASSYEQYF	TGTGCCAGCAGCTTAGCTAGCTCCTACGAGCAGTACTTC
TRBV5-1	once	TRBD2	TRBJ2-7	CASPPWGTSGTYEQYF	TGCGCCAGCCCCCCCTGGGGTACTAGCGGCACCTACGAGCAGTACTTC
TRBV29-1	NA	TRBD2	TRBJ2-7	CSVEGWLAGADEQYF	TGCAGCGTTGAAGGTTGGCTAGCGGGAGCTGACGAGCAGTACTTC
TRBV5-1	NA	TRBD1	TRBJ1-1	CASSVRQGNTEAFF	TGCGCCAGCAGCGTGCGACAGGGGAACACTGAAGCTTTCTTT
TRBV6-1	NA	NA	TRBJ2-7	CASRPHWTASYEQHF	TGCGCCAGCAGACCTCACTGGACGGCCTCCTACGAGCAGCACTTC
TRBV20-1	NA	TRBD1	TRBJ2-5	CSARDRGTGIIETQYF	TGCAGTGCTAGAGATCGCGGGACAGGGATTATAGAGACCCAGTACTTC